Each of the 24 T cell receptor beta chains below was sequenced from the same sample in a study of T cells in localized non-small cell lung cancer. TCRdb's table, derived via immunoSEQ multiplex PCR, lists solely in-frame clones and lacks some. The table lists about 78,000 clones, 84% of them singletons, with around 2.8% in the top ten. Specimen: peripheral blood, collected before any cancer treatment. These receptors all come from a man aged 35-75 years with stage I lung adenocarcinoma.

The chain uses TRBV7-8 and TRBJ2-1; TRBD2 aligns across 10 bases. The CDR3 has 15 amino acids. V shed 5 bases and J 5 bases; nucleotides not matched to a gene: 6. CDR1 and CDR2 from the germline V gene are SGHVS and FQNEAQ. CDR3 in amino acids: CASSPLAGSNNEQFF. CDR3 in DNA: TGTGCCAGCAGCCCACTAGCGGGGAGTAACAATGAGCAGTTCTTC.

The chain is built from TRBV25-1 and TRBJ1-1; 7 bases map to TRBD1. V shed 2 bases, J shed 6 bases, and the junction held 6 bases outside the gene matches. The length of the CDR3 is 14 residues. Germline CDR1 and CDR2: MGHDK and SYGVNS. The CDR3 nucleotides read TGTGCCAGCAGTGAACCGACAGGGAGTGCTGAAGCTTTCTTT. Protein sequence: CASSEPTGSAEAFF.

The V call is TRBV5-8, the J call TRBJ1-5; D is ambiguous. The germline gives CDR1 SGHTS, CDR2 YDEGEE. The CDR3 has 16 residues. The V and J ends lost 4 bases and 7 bases respectively, with 21 bases between them. The DNA for the CDR3 is TGTGCCAGCAGCCTCTACGACTCTTCTTCCCGGCAGCCCCAGCATTTT. Its protein is CASSLYDSSSRQPQHF.

The chain has TRBV30 and TRBJ1-1; D remains unclear. CDR3 length equals 14 residues. The germline V and J ends were trimmed by 0 bases and 0 bases, with 8 bases remaining between them. CDR1 is GTSNPN and CDR2 is SVGIG in the germline V gene (reference sequence). CDR3 loop: CAWSVGQLNTEAFF. Here the CDR3 DNA reads TGTGCCTGGAGTGTAGGGCAATTGAACACTGAAGCTTTCTTT.

This chain uses TRBV6-5 with TRBJ1-1; no definite D call. The CDR3 consists of 13 residues. Germline V gene lookup returns CDR1 MNHEY and CDR2 SVGAGI. V was shortened by 6 bases and J by 1 base, with 9 bases between the two germline ends. This CDR3 is CASSRGKNTEAFF. The CDR3 bases are TGTGCCAGCAGCCGCGGCAAGAACACTGAAGCTTTCTTT.

CDR3 region: CSGRGDRNTIYF. DNA for the CDR3: TGCAGCGGCAGGGGTGATAGAAACACCATATATTTT. The V and J genes are TRBV29-1 and TRBJ1-3, with a weak D call TRBD1 (6 bases). This CDR3 is built from 12 residues. Trimming took off 7 bases at V and 5 bases at J, with 12 bases between the two ends. CDR1 is SQVTM and CDR2 is ANQGSEA in the germline V gene.

The chain uses TRBV11-2 and TRBJ1-5; D remains ambiguous. The CDR3 length is 13 residues. The V end was cut by 3 bases, the J end by 1 base, with 4 bases between. Germline CDR1 is SGHAT and CDR2 is FQNNGV. The CDR3 bases are TGTGCCAGCAGCTTGGGGAGCAATCAGCCCCAGCATTTT. It codes for CASSLGSNQPQHF.

The chain carries TRBV6-6 and TRBJ1-2; no clear D gene. CDR1 and CDR2 (germline): MNHNY, SVGAGI (reference sequence). The CDR3 consists of 11 residues. V lost 8 bases and J lost 4, with 8 bases in between. CDR3 protein: CASRGSYGYTF. The DNA of the CDR3 is TGTGCCAGCCGAGGCAGCTATGGCTACACCTTC.

There are a few counts of this clone. The rearrangement uses TRBV19 and TRBJ1-5, with no clear D. There are 13 residues in the CDR3. Germline CDR1 LNHDA, CDR2 SQIVND (reference sequence). V dropped 6 bases and J dropped 5 bases, with 11 bases sitting between them. The CDR3 DNA is TGTGCCAGTAGCCGGCAGGAGGATCAGCCCCAGCATTTT. Its protein product is CASSRQEDQPQHF.

J is TRBJ2-3 and V is TRBV6-5; D call uncertain. The CDR3 runs 12 residues. CDR1 and CDR2 from the germline V gene are MNHEY and SVGAGI. V was cut by 2 bases and J by 1 base, with 1 base left in between. CDR3 in DNA: TGTGCCAGCAGTTACGGCACAGATACGCAGTATTTT. Protein sequence: CASSYGTDTQYF.

The chain is built from TRBV30 and TRBJ1-3; D unresolved. Germline loops: CDR1 GTSNPN, CDR2 SVGIG (reference sequence). The germline V and J ends were trimmed by 1 base and 0 bases, with 1 base remaining between them. The CDR3 runs 12 residues. CDR3 in DNA: TGTGCCTGGAGTGCCTCTGGAAACACCATATATTTT. Its protein product is CAWSASGNTIYF.

This rearrangement joins TRBV5-1 to TRBJ2-5; perhaps D is TRBD1 or TRBD2 (5 bases each). The CDR3 runs 13 residues. The V end was cut by 6 bases, the J end by 5 bases, with 14 bases between. Germline-derived CDR1 and CDR2 are SGHRS and YFSETQ. CDR3 nucleotides: TGCGCCAGCAAGGGGTTAGCGAGGGAGACCCAGTACTTC. This translates into CASKGLARETQYF.

The chain employs TRBV28 and TRBJ1-1, with D perhaps TRBD1 (5 bases). V was trimmed by 11 bases and J by 4 bases, leaving 17 bases between them. The CDR3 is 13 residues long. The germline gives CDR1 MDHEN, CDR2 SYDVKM. The DNA for the CDR3 is TGTGCCGCACAGGCCCAGGTGGGCACTGAAGCTTTCTTT. Translation gives CAAQAQVGTEAFF.

This clone was seen more than once but under ten times. This may stem from a read error, because a much larger clone lies one nucleotide away. This sample includes further DNA sequences coding for the same CDR3. The chain is built from TRBV9 and TRBJ2-1, with 9 bases identical to TRBD2. J gave up 3 bases and V 0 bases, and 1 base lay outside the gene matches. Germline CDR1 and CDR2: SGDLS and YYNGEE. The CDR3 is made up of 15 amino acids. The CDR3 bases are TGTGCCAGCAGCGTAGGGCGGGGGGGCTACAATGAGCAGTTCTTC. This encodes CASSVGRGGYNEQFF.

J is TRBJ2-1 and V is TRBV28, with 8 nucleotides matching TRBD1. Germline loops: CDR1 MDHEN, CDR2 SYDVKM. The CDR3 has 13 residues. Trimming cost V 6 bases and J 6 bases; bases outside gene matches: 4. The chain's CDR3 is CASSPDRANEQFF. The CDR3 coding sequence is TGTGCCAGCAGCCCGGACAGGGCCAATGAGCAGTTCTTC.

J is TRBJ1-2 and V is TRBV6-4, with 9 bases that match TRBD1. V shed 4 bases and J 5 bases; nucleotides not matched to a gene: 8. The CDR3 length is 15 residues. The germline V gene has CDR1 MRHNA and CDR2 SNTAGT. This chain's CDR3 is CASSVQGTGLYGYTF. The CDR3 DNA sequence: TGTGCCAGCAGTGTACAGGGGACAGGGCTTTATGGCTACACCTTC.

The chain recombines TRBV7-8 with TRBJ2-7; D unclear. The germline V gene has CDR1 SGHVS and CDR2 FQNEAQ. This CDR3 has 12 amino acids. Trimming took 1 base from V and 12 from J, leaving 13 bases between them. CDR3 residues: CASSLDVVPRYF. The DNA for the CDR3 is TGTGCCAGCAGCTTAGATGTGGTTCCACGGTACTTC.

As to this clone: Other DNA sequences of this sample code for an identical CDR3. This chain connects TRBV30 to TRBJ1-5, with D perhaps matching TRBD1 (6 bases). The V and J ends lost 1 base and 7 bases respectively, with 11 bases between them. This CDR3 comprises 13 residues. Germline-derived CDR1 and CDR2 are GTSNPN and SVGIG (reference sequence). The CDR3 protein is CAWSARGGQPQHF. Here the CDR3 DNA reads TGTGCCTGGAGTGCCAGGGGAGGACAGCCCCAGCATTTT.

A word on this clone: Sequence at one end of the junction differs from germline and may be a read error. The V and J genes are TRBV15 and TRBJ1-1, with unresolved D. CDR1 and CDR2 (germline): LNHNV, YYDKDF (reference sequence). This CDR3 is 14 amino acids long. Here the CDR3 DNA reads TGTGCCACCAGGAGAGGTGCCGGCGACACTGAAGCTTTCTTT. Amino acid sequence: CATRRGAGDTEAFF. The whole variable domain, filled in from reference TRBV15 and TRBJ1-1, reads DAMVIQNPRYQVTQFGKPVTLSCSQTLNHNVMYWYQQKSSQAPKLLFHYYDKDFNNEADTPDNFQSRRPNTSFCFLDIRSPGLGDTAMYLCATRRGAGDTEAFFGQGTRLTVV.

The chain couples TRBV6-6 to TRBJ1-5; 7 nucleotides match TRBD1. CDR1 is MNHNY and CDR2 is SVGAGI in the germline V gene (reference sequence). The CDR3 is made up of 15 amino acids. V lost 6 bases, J lost 3 bases, and 8 bases stayed unmatched. The CDR3, as DNA: TGTGCCAGCAGCCCGCAGGGGGGACTCAATCAGCCCCAGCATTTT. This codes for CASSPQGGLNQPQHF.

The chain combines TRBV7-9 with TRBJ2-3; TRBD2 aligns across 8 bases. With V trimmed by 7 bases and J by 5 bases, 8 bases remained unmatched. The CDR3 consists of 14 residues. Germline CDR1 SEHNR, CDR2 FQNEAQ (reference sequence). The CDR3 nucleotides read TGTGCCAGCAAATTACGGGGGGGCGGAGATACGCAGTATTTT. This sequence encodes CASKLRGGGDTQYF.

This chain uses TRBV28 with TRBJ2-4; D possibly corresponds to TRBD2 (5 bases). V gave up 3 bases and J gave up 8 bases, with 8 bases separating them. The CDR3 runs 12 residues. Germline V gives CDR1 MDHEN, CDR2 SYDVKM. The CDR3 nucleotides are TGTGCCAGCAGTTTCCTGGGAGACATTCAGTACTTC. This gives the protein CASSFLGDIQYF.

The V and J genes are TRBV19 and TRBJ2-3; 9 positions agree with TRBD2. CDR1 and CDR2 (germline): LNHDA, SQIVND (reference sequence). V was clipped by 2 bases and J by 4 bases; unmatched bases: 13. The CDR3 length is 18 residues. The CDR3 DNA reads TGTGCCAGTAGTATACTACCTCAGGGACTAGCCGGAGCAGATACGCAGTATTTT. This encodes CASSILPQGLAGADTQYF.

The V call is TRBV27, the J call TRBJ2-2; weak D call: TRBD2 (5 bases). Trimming pared 6 bases from V and 4 bases from J, leaving 18 bases between. Per germline, CDR1 MNHEY and CDR2 SMNVEV (reference sequence). This CDR3 spans 16 amino acids. CDR3 bases: TGTGCCAGCAGCCAAGACGCGGCGGGCAGCACCGGGGAGCTGTTTTTT. It encodes CASSQDAAGSTGELFF.